The clone carrying this TCR beta chain was counted many times. The antigen remains unidentified. The data originate from a study of CD8 T cells in ankylosing spondylitis. With molecular barcodes, quantitative 5'-RACE was used to make the TCR beta libraries. TCRdb recomputed calls from the 5' RACE reads with MiXCR, one row per CDR3 protein. The sample carries roughly 180,000 distinct CDR3 sequences, approximately 12% recorded once. Study-level points and caveats: Reportedly, significant enrichment of disease-linked clones occurred in matched ankylosing spondylitis synovial fluid. Researchers report that disease-linked clones proved CD8+ and relatively rare in peripheral blood. Some motif variants were previously reported in reactive arthritis synovial fluid and blood.

This CDR3 is 15 amino acids long. Germline CDR1 is SGHDT and CDR2 is YYEEEE. Trimming took 1 base from V and 2 from J, leaving 10 bases between them. The chain recombines TRBV5-6 with TRBJ2-1; D is perhaps TRBD2 (5 bases). The sequence was collected from a female donor with ankylosing spondylitis or in good health (not recorded which). The sequenced material came from blood, either unsorted or a sorted T cell fraction (not recorded which). CDR3 in amino acids: CASSLRGRTYNEQFF. For the CDR3, the DNA is TGTGCCAGCAGCTTGCGAGGGAGAACCTACAATGAGCAGTTCTTC.